This passage covers 31 T cell receptor beta chains from one sample sequenced in a study of cytomegalovirus exposure and HLA in healthy donors. The PCR had 60 Vbeta and 13 Jbeta primers. Generated by immunoSEQ multiplex PCR, the TCRdb table keeps only in-frame clones and is missing some. The sample lists some 170,000 clones; less than 85% were seen once. The specimen was PBMCs. The source of these receptors is a man aged 35 to 55 in good health and CMV-seronegative.

This chain joins TRBV4-1 and TRBJ1-1; D is perhaps TRBD1 (6 bases). CDR1 and CDR2 from the germline V gene are MGHRA and YSYEKL. This CDR3 is 14 amino acids long. V lost 4 bases, J lost 3 bases, and 12 bases lay in between. The CDR3 is CASSPSDRHTEAFF. DNA of the CDR3: TGCGCCAGCAGCCCCTCCGACAGGCACACTGAAGCTTTCTTT.

This clone was counted once. The chain is built from TRBV6-1 and TRBJ2-7, with D possibly being TRBD1 (5 bases). V gave up 2 bases and J gave up 4 bases, with 9 bases separating them. CDR1 and CDR2 (germline): MNHNS, SASEGT. This CDR3 has 13 amino acids. The DNA of the CDR3 is TGTGCCAGCAGTGAAAGGCAGGGTTACGAGCAGTACTTC. As protein: CASSERQGYEQYF.

V and J are TRBV5-4 and TRBJ1-1; D is unresolved. The CDR3 loop spans 14 amino acids. The germline V and J ends were trimmed by 1 base and 0 bases, with 7 bases remaining between them. The germline gives CDR1 SGHNT, CDR2 YYREEE (reference sequence). The CDR3 nucleotides are TGTGCCAGCAGCTTGAGCGAGATGAACACTGAAGCTTTCTTT. As protein: CASSLSEMNTEAFF.

This chain uses TRBV11-3 with TRBJ2-2, with 8 positions matching TRBD2. Looked up from germline, CDR1 is SGHNT and CDR2 is YENEEA. The CDR3 contains 15 residues. V shed 5 bases and J 4 bases; nucleotides not matched to a gene: 6. This CDR3 is CASSVSRGGTGELFF. In DNA, the CDR3 is TGTGCCAGCAGCGTCTCCCGGGGGGGCACCGGGGAGCTGTTTTTT.

This clone was detected a few times. This sequence joins TRBV6-1 and TRBJ1-4, with 7 bases aligning to TRBD1. The CDR3 extends over 14 amino acids. The ends lost 5 bases at V and 10 bases at J; junction bases unmatched: 10. Germline V gene data show CDR1 as MNHNS and CDR2 as SASEGT. DNA for the CDR3: TGTGCCAGCAGTAGCCGGGACAGAGGCGGAAAACTGTTTTTT. Translation: CASSSRDRGGKLFF.

The chain recombines TRBV30 with TRBJ2-2; D gene unclear. V gave up 1 base and J gave up 3 bases, with 6 bases separating them. The CDR3 consists of 13 residues. Germline CDR1 and CDR2: GTSNPN and SVGIG (reference sequence). CDR3 bases: TGTGCCTGGAGTGAACTCTACACCGGGGAGCTGTTTTTT. Its protein product is CAWSELYTGELFF. The full variable domain, rest sourced from reference TRBV30 and TRBJ2-2, is SQTIHQWPATLVQPVGSPLSLECTVEGTSNPNLYWYRQAAGRGLQLLFYSVGIGQISSEVPQNLSASRPQDRQFILSSKKLLLSDSGFYLCAWSELYTGELFFGEGSRLTVL.

The chain links TRBV2 to TRBJ2-1, with TRBD2 identical over 9 bases. Germline assignment: CDR1 SNHLY and CDR2 FYNNEI. The CDR3 spans 15 residues. V lost 6 bases to trimming and J lost 7 bases; unmatched junction nucleotides: 10. The CDR3 sequence: CASRGPRGGGNEQFF. CDR3 DNA: TGTGCCAGCAGGGGGCCGCGGGGGGGCGGGAATGAGCAGTTCTTC.

The chain couples TRBV9 to TRBJ2-2; no definite D call. V gave up 0 bases and J gave up 4 bases, with 16 bases separating them. CDR3 length equals 17 residues. Germline V lookup: CDR1 SGDLS, CDR2 YYNGEE. The CDR3 coding sequence is TGTGCCAGCAGCGTAGGTGTCGCACCAAGCCCCACCGGGGAGCTGTTTTTT. Encoded protein: CASSVGVAPSPTGELFF.

The chain employs TRBV6-1 and TRBJ2-2; D gene unclear. Per the germline V gene, CDR1 is MNHNS and CDR2 is SASEGT. V was trimmed by 5 bases and J by 6 bases, leaving 13 bases between them. This CDR3 spans 14 amino acids. The CDR3 region is CASSSVPQAGELFF. CDR3 DNA: TGTGCCAGCAGTAGTGTCCCGCAGGCCGGGGAGCTGTTTTTT.

The V call is TRBV10-2, the J call TRBJ1-1, with 8 nucleotides matching TRBD1. CDR1 is WSHSY, CDR2 SAAADI, per germline. The CDR3 length is 14 residues. The V segment lost 7 bases and the J segment 3 bases; nucleotides outside the gene matches: 7. Here the CDR3 DNA reads TGCGCCAGCATAAACAGGGGGACCCACACTGAAGCTTTCTTT. Its translation: CASINRGTHTEAFF.

The V gene is TRBV2, the J gene TRBJ2-1, with 9 bases aligning to TRBD2. Germline CDR1 and CDR2: SNHLY and FYNNEI. The CDR3 is 14 amino acids. V shed 0 bases, J shed 8 bases, and the junction held 2 bases outside the gene matches. The CDR3 here is CASSEALAGYEQFF. The CDR3 nucleotides read TGTGCCAGCAGTGAAGCGCTAGCGGGATATGAGCAGTTCTTC.

This clone was detected a few times. V is TRBV25-1 and J is TRBJ2-1; possible D gene TRBD1, 6 bases. Germline V gives CDR1 MGHDK, CDR2 SYGVNS. V lost 8 bases and J 4 bases, leaving 21 bases between the germline ends. The CDR3 consists of 16 residues. The CDR3 loop reads CASGEPGVREYNEQFF. The CDR3 DNA follows: TGTGCCAGCGGGGAGCCAGGGGTGAGGGAATACAATGAGCAGTTCTTC. The full variable domain, with the rest looked up from reference TRBV25-1 and TRBJ2-1, is EADIYQTPRYLVIGTGKKITLECSQTMGHDKMYWYQQDPGMELHLIHYSYGVNSTEKGDLSSESTVSRIRTEHFPLTLESARPSHTSQYLCASGEPGVREYNEQFFGPGTRLTVL.

The V and J genes are TRBV5-1 and TRBJ1-1, with D maybe TRBD1 (5 bases). Germline CDR1 is SGHRS and CDR2 is YFSETQ. The CDR3 consists of 13 residues. V was clipped by 2 bases and J by 8 bases, with 13 bases between them. CDR3 sequence (DNA): TGCGCCAGCAGCTTTTCGGGGGGGAGGGAAGCTTTCTTT. It translates to CASSFSGGREAFF.

Written as DNA, the CDR3 is TGTGCCAGTAGTATCCCAGGGCGTAATGAAAAACTGTTTTTT. It codes for CASSIPGRNEKLFF. The chain links TRBV19 to TRBJ1-4; D might be TRBD1 (5 bases). The CDR3 is 14 amino acids. With 3 bases removed from V and 4 bases from J, the gap between germline ends came to 9 bases. CDR1 LNHDA and CDR2 SQIVND come from the germline V gene (reference sequence).

This clone was counted a few times. The chain uses TRBV7-2 and TRBJ2-3; 12 nucleotides line up with TRBD2. This CDR3 has 15 residues. J was trimmed by 1 base and V by 7 bases; bases with no gene match: 3. From germline, CDR1 is SGHTA and CDR2 FQGNSA. CDR3: CASTRLAGGTDTQYF. CDR3 nucleotides: TGTGCCAGCACAAGACTAGCGGGGGGCACAGATACGCAGTATTTT. The full variable domain, completed using reference TRBV7-2 and TRBJ2-3, is GAGVSQSPSNKVTEKGKDVELRCDPISGHTALYWYRQSLGQGLEFLIYFQGNSAPDKSGLPSDRFSAERTGGSVSTLTIQRTQQEDSAVYLCASTRLAGGTDTQYFGPGTRLTVL.

The chain employs TRBV5-4 and TRBJ1-4; 10 bases map to TRBD1. The CDR3 runs to 17 residues. Germline V gene sequence: CDR1 SGHNT, CDR2 YYREEE (reference sequence). The V and J ends lost 2 bases and 7 bases, in that order; junction bases with no gene match: 11. The CDR3 sequence: CASSFRDRGGSGEKLFF. CDR3 bases: TGTGCCAGCAGCTTCCGGGACAGGGGAGGGAGTGGTGAAAAACTGTTTTTT.

The V and J genes are TRBV25-1 and TRBJ2-5, with TRBD1 matching over 8 bases. CDR3 length: 16 residues. J gave up 4 bases and V 0 bases, and 7 bases lay outside the gene matches. Germline values: CDR1 MGHDK, CDR2 SYGVNS. The CDR3 spells CASSEYGRGLPETQYF. CDR3 coding DNA: TGTGCCAGCAGTGAATATGGCAGGGGGCTGCCAGAGACCCAGTACTTC.

The chain links TRBV5-4 to TRBJ1-1; D not certain. CDR3 size: 13 residues. V was cut by 3 bases and J by 6 bases, with 12 bases left in between. From germline, CDR1 is SGHNT and CDR2 YYREEE (reference sequence). CDR3 sequence reads: CASSSGGIAEAFF. The CDR3 bases are TGTGCCAGCAGCTCCGGAGGTATTGCTGAAGCTTTCTTT.

This clone was observed a handful of times. The V and J genes are TRBV5-4 and TRBJ2-1, with D unresolved. Germline values: CDR1 SGHNT, CDR2 YYREEE (reference sequence). The ends were cut back, 0 bases at V and 0 bases at J, with 7 bases in the middle. The CDR3 spans 15 residues. The CDR3 sequence is CASSLVRDSYNEQFF. In DNA, the CDR3 is TGTGCCAGCAGCTTGGTGAGAGACTCCTACAATGAGCAGTTCTTC.

V is TRBV6-5 and J is TRBJ2-7; 7 bases are a match to TRBD1. Germline CDR1 and CDR2: MNHEY and SVGAGI. After removal of 5 bases from V and 3 bases from J, the junction contained 10 bases not matched to a gene. The CDR3 loop spans 15 amino acids. CDR3 nucleotide sequence: TGTGCCAGCAGTACCGGACAGGTTAAGGGCTACGAGCAGTACTTC. Amino acid sequence: CASSTGQVKGYEQYF.

The chain joins TRBV5-5 to TRBJ1-1; D not certain. The germline CDR1 and CDR2 sequences are SGHKS and YYEKEE (reference sequence). This CDR3 has 14 residues. V was trimmed by 0 bases and J by 1 base, leaving 7 bases between them. The CDR3 here is CASSLDRSNTEAFF. The CDR3 DNA is TGTGCCAGCAGCTTGGACAGATCGAACACTGAAGCTTTCTTT.

The chain has TRBV5-1 and TRBJ1-4; perhaps TRBD1 as D (6 bases). There are 16 residues in the CDR3. Trimming cost V 0 bases and J 6 bases, with 15 bases left between them. The V gene's germline CDR1 is SGHRS and CDR2 YFSETQ. DNA of the CDR3: TGCGCCAGCAGCTTGGTAGCAGGGGAGACGCATGAAAAACTGTTTTTT. Translating gives CASSLVAGETHEKLFF.

The chain links TRBV7-9 to TRBJ2-5; a weak D match, TRBD2 (6 bases). With the DNA end fitting TRBJ2-7 better, the J assignment may be wrong. The germline gives CDR1 SEHNR, CDR2 FQNEAQ (reference sequence). This CDR3 comprises 16 residues. CDR3 protein: CASSLVPTGGWGEQYF. The CDR3 region has the DNA TGTGCCAGCAGCTTAGTTCCCACCGGGGGTTGGGGCGAGCAGTACTTC.

V and J are TRBV5-1 and TRBJ2-2, with 11 bases fitting TRBD1. The junction had 4 bases not matched to a gene; V was cut back by 0 bases and J by 3 bases. There are 17 residues in the CDR3. From germline, CDR1 is SGHRS and CDR2 YFSETQ. The CDR3 is CASSLVGQGAYTGELFF. CDR3 sequence (DNA): TGCGCCAGCAGCTTGGTTGGACAGGGGGCATACACCGGGGAGCTGTTTTTT.

V usage is TRBV18 and J usage is TRBJ1-5; D is undetermined. The CDR3 is 14 amino acids. Germline V gene sequence: CDR1 KGHSH, CDR2 LQKENI. The V end was cut by 4 bases, the J end by 3 bases, with 10 bases between. The DNA of the CDR3 is TGTGCCAGCTCACACGGAGGCTCCAATCAGCCCCAGCATTTT. This sequence encodes CASSHGGSNQPQHF.

This sequence joins TRBV5-6 and TRBJ2-3; TRBD2 matches 9 bases. Germline V gene sequence: CDR1 SGHDT, CDR2 YYEEEE. The CDR3 loop spans 18 amino acids. V dropped 0 bases and J dropped 1; count of bases not matched to a gene: 9. CDR3 residues: CASSLGLADPRGTDTQYF. In nucleotides, the CDR3 is TGTGCCAGCAGCTTGGGACTAGCGGATCCGAGGGGCACAGATACGCAGTATTTT.

The genes are TRBV15 and TRBJ2-1, with a tentative D call TRBD1 (6 bases). This CDR3 is 16 amino acids long. The V gene's germline CDR1 is LNHNV and CDR2 YYDKDF (reference sequence). V lost 1 base to trimming and J lost 0 bases, with 10 bases between them. CDR3 residues: CATSRVPRGSYNEQFF. The CDR3 region has the DNA TGTGCCACCAGCAGAGTGCCCAGGGGCTCCTACAATGAGCAGTTCTTC.

The chain uses TRBV7-3 and TRBJ2-1; no definite D call. The CDR3 totals 11 residues. Germline V gene sequence: CDR1 SGHTA, CDR2 FQGTGA. The ends were cut back, 2 bases at V and 8 bases at J, with 4 bases in the middle. CDR3 protein: CASSLGDEQFF. The CDR3 DNA sequence: TGTGCCAGCAGCTTAGGAGATGAGCAGTTCTTC.

The chain employs TRBV29-1 and TRBJ2-7; 9 nucleotides line up with TRBD2. This CDR3 comprises 15 residues. Germline V gives CDR1 SQVTM, CDR2 ANQGSEA. Trimming removed 1 base from V and 2 bases from J; junction bases left unmatched: 6. The CDR3 loop reads CSVEGAGGRTYEQYF. The CDR3 nucleotides are TGCAGCGTTGAAGGAGCGGGGGGACGTACCTACGAGCAGTACTTC.

The chain carries TRBV10-3 and TRBJ1-1; no clear D. Germline V gives CDR1 ENHRY, CDR2 SYGVKD. Trimming left V 6 bases short and J 2 bases short, with 10 bases between. CDR3 length equals 13 residues. The CDR3 loop is CAIRLQVNTEAFF. Written as DNA, the CDR3 is TGTGCCATCAGACTTCAGGTTAACACTGAAGCTTTCTTT.

The V call is TRBV2, the J call TRBJ2-5; TRBD2 matches 13 bases. After removal of 4 bases from V and 7 bases from J, the junction contained 3 bases not matched to a gene. Germline CDR1 reads SNHLY; CDR2 reads FYNNEI. The CDR3 is 14 amino acids. This CDR3 reads CASSGLAGGATQYF. The CDR3 DNA sequence: TGTGCCAGCAGTGGACTAGCGGGGGGTGCGACCCAGTACTTC.